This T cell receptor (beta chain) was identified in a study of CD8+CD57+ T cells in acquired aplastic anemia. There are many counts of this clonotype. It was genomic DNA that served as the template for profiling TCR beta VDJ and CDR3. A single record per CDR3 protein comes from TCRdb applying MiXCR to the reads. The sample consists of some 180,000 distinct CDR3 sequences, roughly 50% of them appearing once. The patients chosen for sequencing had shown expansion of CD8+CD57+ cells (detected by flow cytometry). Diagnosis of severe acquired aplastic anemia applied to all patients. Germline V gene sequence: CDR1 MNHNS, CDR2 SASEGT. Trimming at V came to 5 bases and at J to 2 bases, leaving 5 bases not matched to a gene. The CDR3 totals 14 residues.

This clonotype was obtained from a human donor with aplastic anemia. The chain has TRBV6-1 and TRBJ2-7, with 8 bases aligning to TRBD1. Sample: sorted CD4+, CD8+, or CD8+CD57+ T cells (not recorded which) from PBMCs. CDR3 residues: CASSKGQGTYEQYF. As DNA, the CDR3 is TGTGCCAGCAGTAAAGGACAGGGTACCTACGAGCAGTACTTC.